These 6 T cell receptor beta chains were sequenced from one sample in a study of shared clonotypes between healthy human individuals. The data were produced by immunoSEQ multiplex PCR, yet TCRdb's version contains in-frame clones alone and is incomplete. The data hold about 190,000 clones, with approximately 61% observed a single time. Sequenced input: memory CD4+ T cells sorted from blood. The subset is: CD45RA-negative fraction. The receptors were gathered from a young man in good health.

The V call is TRBV6-1, the J call TRBJ1-1, with TRBD1 matching over 7 bases. Germline V lookup: CDR1 MNHNS, CDR2 SASEGT. After removal of 6 bases from V and 3 bases from J, the junction contained 4 bases not matched to a gene. CDR3 length: 13 amino acids. DNA for the CDR3: TGTGCCAGCAGCAAGGGACAGTACACTGAAGCTTTCTTT. Translating gives CASSKGQYTEAFF.

The rearrangement uses TRBV7-2 and TRBJ2-6; D is perhaps TRBD2 (5 bases). The V gene's germline CDR1 is SGHTA and CDR2 FQGNSA. V was shortened by 1 base and J by 1 base, with 8 bases between the two germline ends. The CDR3 spans 16 residues. The CDR3 DNA reads as TGTGCCAGCAGCTTAGACGGGGTGTCTGGGGCCAACGTCCTGACTTTC. It encodes CASSLDGVSGANVLTF.

V gene TRBV25-1 combines with J gene TRBJ1-3; possible D gene TRBD1, 5 bases. The CDR3 sequence is 13 residues long. Germline CDR1 is MGHDK and CDR2 is SYGVNS. V lost 4 bases and J lost 3, with 7 bases in between. The CDR3 nucleotides are TGTGCCAGCAGTGGGGGGGTTGGAAACACCATATATTTT. It specifies CASSGGVGNTIYF.

This chain joins TRBV11-3 and TRBJ2-1; no firm D call. Germline CDR1 SGHNT, CDR2 YENEEA. V lost 3 bases and J lost 7, with 7 bases in between. The CDR3 has 12 amino acids. The CDR3 here is CASSFQSNEQFF. The CDR3 DNA reads as TGTGCCAGCAGCTTTCAGAGTAATGAGCAGTTCTTC.

The J gene is TRBJ2-3, the V gene TRBV5-1; 9 positions match TRBD2. Per germline, CDR1 SGHRS and CDR2 YFSETQ. The V and J ends lost 0 bases and 5 bases, in that order; junction bases with no gene match: 1. CDR3 length: 14 amino acids. As DNA, the CDR3 is TGCGCCAGCAGCTTGGGACTAGCGGAAGATACGCAGTATTTT. This translates into CASSLGLAEDTQYF.

This clone was detected only once. The chain joins TRBV7-2 to TRBJ2-1; a weak D match, TRBD2 (6 bases). The germline V and J ends were trimmed by 2 bases and 5 bases, with 19 bases remaining between them. This CDR3 has 17 residues. CDR1 and CDR2 from the germline V gene are SGHTA and FQGNSA. The CDR3 bases are TGTGCCAGCAGCTTATCTCCGTCGGGACTCATAAACAATGAGCAGTTCTTC. Protein sequence: CASSLSPSGLINNEQFF.